What follows are 2 T cell receptor beta chains derived from one specimen sequenced in a study of breast tumors, draining lymph nodes, adjacent tissues. Breast cancer patients provided tissue from their axillary draining lymph nodes. One entry per CDR3 protein results from TCRdb running MiXCR on the multiplex PCR reads. Among 130,000 or so distinct CDR3 sequences listed, around a third were seen once. The sequencing input was axillary lymph node tissue. The source is a female donor with breast cancer. Some clones in this sample may be carry-over from other donors' samples.

Comments on this clonotype: This may come from a read error, since a much larger clone is one base off. This rearrangement joins TRBV6-5 to TRBJ2-2; D may be TRBD2 (6 bases). The CDR3 runs 14 residues. Germline CDR1 reads MNHEY; CDR2 reads SVGAGI. CDR3 amino acids: CASSHGGRTGELLF. In DNA form, the CDR3 reads TGTGCCAGCAGTCACGGGGGAAGGACCGGGGAGCTGCTTTTT.

This clonotype was picked up a small number of times. V is TRBV12-3 or TRBV12-4 and J is TRBJ1-1, with D possibly TRBD1 on 6 matching bases. The V gene lost 4 bases and the J gene lost 7 bases, with 13 bases spanning the gap. The CDR3 loop spans 13 amino acids. CDR3 sequence reads: CASSSAGENEAFF. The CDR3 bases are TGTGCCAGCAGTTCAGCAGGGGAGAATGAAGCTTTCTTT.